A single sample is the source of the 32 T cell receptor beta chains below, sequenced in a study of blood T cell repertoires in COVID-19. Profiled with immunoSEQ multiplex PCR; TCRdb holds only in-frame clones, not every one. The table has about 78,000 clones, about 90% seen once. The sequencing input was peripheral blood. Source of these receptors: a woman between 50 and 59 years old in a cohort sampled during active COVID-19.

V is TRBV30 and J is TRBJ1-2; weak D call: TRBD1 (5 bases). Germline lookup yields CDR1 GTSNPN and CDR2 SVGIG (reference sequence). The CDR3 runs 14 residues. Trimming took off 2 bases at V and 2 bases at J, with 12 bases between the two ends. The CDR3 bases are TGTGCCTGGAGTTGGGGAGGGACGAACTATGGCTACACCTTC. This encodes CAWSWGGTNYGYTF.

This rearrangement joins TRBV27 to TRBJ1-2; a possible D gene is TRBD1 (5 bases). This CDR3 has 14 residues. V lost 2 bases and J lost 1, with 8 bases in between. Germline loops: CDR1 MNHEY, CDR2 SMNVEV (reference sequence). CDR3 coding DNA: TGTGCCAGCAGTTTAAAGGGGTTTAACTATGGCTACACCTTC. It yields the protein CASSLKGFNYGYTF.

The CDR3 protein is CASSPGTPGSYNEQFF. CDR3 nucleotide sequence: TGCGCCAGCAGCCCGGGGACTCCCGGATCCTACAATGAGCAGTTCTTC. The V call is TRBV5-1, the J call TRBJ2-1; D possibly corresponds to TRBD2 (6 bases). The CDR3 covers 16 residues. V dropped 4 bases and J dropped 1 base, with 15 bases sitting between them. The germline gives CDR1 SGHRS, CDR2 YFSETQ.

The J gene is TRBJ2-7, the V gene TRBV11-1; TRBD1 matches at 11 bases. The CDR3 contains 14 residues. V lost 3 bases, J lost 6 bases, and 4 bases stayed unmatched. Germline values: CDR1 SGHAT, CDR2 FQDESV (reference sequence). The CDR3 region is CASSFGQGAVEQYF. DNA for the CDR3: TGTGCCAGCAGCTTTGGACAGGGGGCAGTCGAGCAGTACTTC.

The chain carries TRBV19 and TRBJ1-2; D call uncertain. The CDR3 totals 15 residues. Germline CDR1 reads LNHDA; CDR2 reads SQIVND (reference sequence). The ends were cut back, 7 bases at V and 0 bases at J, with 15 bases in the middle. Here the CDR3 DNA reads TGTGCCAGTATCGCGTACGAGGGCCCTAACTATGGCTACACCTTC. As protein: CASIAYEGPNYGYTF.

DNA of the CDR3: TGCAGCGTCCGGGGGGACAGGGACGGCTACACCTTC. Translating it yields CSVRGDRDGYTF. The chain has TRBV29-1 and TRBJ1-2, with 9 positions matching TRBD1. Losses at the gene ends were 6 bases for V and 8 bases for J; bases not matched to a gene: 7. This CDR3 is 12 amino acids long. The germline V gene encodes CDR1 SQVTM and CDR2 ANQGSEA.

The CDR3 coding sequence is TGCAGCGTTGAAGATTCATTCGGGGTAAACACTGAAGCTTTCTTT. Amino acid sequence: CSVEDSFGVNTEAFF. The rearrangement uses TRBV29-1 and TRBJ1-1; D is undetermined. V lost 0 bases, J lost 2 bases, and 13 bases lay in between. Germline V gene sequence: CDR1 SQVTM, CDR2 ANQGSEA. The CDR3 consists of 15 residues.

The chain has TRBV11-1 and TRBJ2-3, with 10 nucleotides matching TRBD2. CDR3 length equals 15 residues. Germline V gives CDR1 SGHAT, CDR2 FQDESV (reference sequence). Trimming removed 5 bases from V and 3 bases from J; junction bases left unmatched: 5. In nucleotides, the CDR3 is TGTGCCAGCAGCCGGAGCGGGAGGGGAACAGATACGCAGTATTTT. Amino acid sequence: CASSRSGRGTDTQYF.

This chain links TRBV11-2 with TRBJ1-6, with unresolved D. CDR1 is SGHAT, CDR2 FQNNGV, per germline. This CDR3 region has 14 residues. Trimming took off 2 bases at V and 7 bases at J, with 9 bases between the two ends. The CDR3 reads CASSLNLLNSPLHF. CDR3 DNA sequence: TGTGCCAGCAGCTTAAACCTATTGAATTCACCCCTCCACTTT.

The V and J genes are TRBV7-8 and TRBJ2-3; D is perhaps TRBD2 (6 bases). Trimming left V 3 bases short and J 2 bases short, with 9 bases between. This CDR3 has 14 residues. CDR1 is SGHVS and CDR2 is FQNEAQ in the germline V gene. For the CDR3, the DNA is TGTGCCAGCAGCTTTACGGGAGCCACAGATACGCAGTATTTT. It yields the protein CASSFTGATDTQYF.

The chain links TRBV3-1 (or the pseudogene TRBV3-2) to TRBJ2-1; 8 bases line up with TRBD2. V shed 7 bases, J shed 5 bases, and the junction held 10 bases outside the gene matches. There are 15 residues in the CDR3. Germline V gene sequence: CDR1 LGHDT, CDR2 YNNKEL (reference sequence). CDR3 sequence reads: CASTRGSGSHNEQFF. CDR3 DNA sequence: TGTGCCAGCACCCGCGGGAGCGGGAGTCACAATGAGCAGTTCTTC.

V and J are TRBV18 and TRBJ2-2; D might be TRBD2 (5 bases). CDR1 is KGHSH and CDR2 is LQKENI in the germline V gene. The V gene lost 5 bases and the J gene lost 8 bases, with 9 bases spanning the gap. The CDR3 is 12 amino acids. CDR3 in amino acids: CASSTGTGELFF. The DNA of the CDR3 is TGTGCCAGCTCAACGGGAACAGGGGAGCTGTTTTTT.

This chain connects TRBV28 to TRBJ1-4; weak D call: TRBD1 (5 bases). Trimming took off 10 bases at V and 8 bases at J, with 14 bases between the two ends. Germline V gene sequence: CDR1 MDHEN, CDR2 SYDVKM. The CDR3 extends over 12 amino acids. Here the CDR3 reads CAIAGGEEKLFF. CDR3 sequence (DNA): TGTGCCATCGCGGGAGGGGAAGAAAAACTGTTTTTT.

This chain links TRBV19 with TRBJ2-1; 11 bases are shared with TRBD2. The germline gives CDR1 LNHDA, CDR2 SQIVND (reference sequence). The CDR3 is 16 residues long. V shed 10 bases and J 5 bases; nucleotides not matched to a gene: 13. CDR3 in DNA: TGTGCCACCCTTAAACTAGCGGGAGTAGGAGACAATGAGCAGTTCTTC. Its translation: CATLKLAGVGDNEQFF.

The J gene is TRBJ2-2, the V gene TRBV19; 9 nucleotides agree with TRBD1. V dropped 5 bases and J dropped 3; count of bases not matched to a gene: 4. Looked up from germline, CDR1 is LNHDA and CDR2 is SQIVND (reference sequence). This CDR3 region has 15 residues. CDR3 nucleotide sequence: TGTGCCAGTAGTTTGGGACAGGGTTACACCGGGGAGCTGTTTTTT. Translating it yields CASSLGQGYTGELFF. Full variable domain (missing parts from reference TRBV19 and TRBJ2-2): DGGITQSPKYLFRKEGQNVTLSCEQNLNHDAMYWYRQDPGQGLRLIYYSQIVNDFQKGDIAEGYSVSREKKESFPLTVTSAQKNPTAFYLCASSLGQGYTGELFFGEGSRLTVL.

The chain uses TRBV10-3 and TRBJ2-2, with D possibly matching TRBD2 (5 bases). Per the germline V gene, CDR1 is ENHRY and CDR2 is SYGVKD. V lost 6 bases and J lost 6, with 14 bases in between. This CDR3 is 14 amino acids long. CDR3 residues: CAIRAGGLSGELFF. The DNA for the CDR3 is TGTGCCATCAGGGCCGGAGGACTGTCCGGGGAGCTGTTTTTT.

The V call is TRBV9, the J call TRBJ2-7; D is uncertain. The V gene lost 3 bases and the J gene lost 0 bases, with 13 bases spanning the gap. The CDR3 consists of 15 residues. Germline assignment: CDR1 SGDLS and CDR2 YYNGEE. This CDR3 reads CASSEGRLSSYEQYF. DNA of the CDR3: TGTGCCAGCAGCGAAGGCAGGTTAAGCTCCTACGAGCAGTACTTC.

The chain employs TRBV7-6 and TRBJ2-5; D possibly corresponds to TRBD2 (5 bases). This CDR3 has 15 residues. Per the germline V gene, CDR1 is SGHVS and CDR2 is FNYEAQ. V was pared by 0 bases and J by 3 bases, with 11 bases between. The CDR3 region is CASSLAGRVEETQYF. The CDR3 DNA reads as TGTGCCAGCAGCTTAGCGGGGAGAGTAGAAGAGACCCAGTACTTC. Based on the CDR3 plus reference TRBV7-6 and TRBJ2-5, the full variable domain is GAGVSQSPRYKVTKRGQDVALRCDPISGHVSLYWYRQALGQGPEFLTYFNYEAQQDKSGLPNDRFSAERPEGSISTLTIQRTEQRDSAMYRCASSLAGRVEETQYFGPGTRLLVL.

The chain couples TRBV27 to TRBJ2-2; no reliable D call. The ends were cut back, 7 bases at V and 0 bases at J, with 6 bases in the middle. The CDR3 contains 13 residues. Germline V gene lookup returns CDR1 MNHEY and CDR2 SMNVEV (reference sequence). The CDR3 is CASKLANTGELFF. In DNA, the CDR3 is TGTGCCAGCAAGTTAGCGAACACCGGGGAGCTGTTTTTT.

The CDR3 DNA reads as TGTGCCAGCAGTTTATGGGGGACAGGGCCGAAAGATACGCAGTATTTT. Protein product: CASSLWGTGPKDTQYF. The chain links TRBV27 to TRBJ2-3, with TRBD1 matching 9 bases. V trimming: 1 base; J trimming: 5 bases; junction bases outside the gene matches: 7. CDR3 length: 16 amino acids. Germline lookup yields CDR1 MNHEY and CDR2 SMNVEV (reference sequence).

The CDR3 sequence is CASTRGTGREKLFF. DNA for the CDR3: TGTGCCAGCACCCGTGGGACAGGTCGGGAAAAACTGTTTTTT. This sequence joins TRBV25-1 and TRBJ1-4; 8 nucleotides match TRBD1. V shed 7 bases and J 8 bases; nucleotides not matched to a gene: 9. The CDR3 loop spans 14 amino acids. Germline assignment: CDR1 MGHDK and CDR2 SYGVNS.

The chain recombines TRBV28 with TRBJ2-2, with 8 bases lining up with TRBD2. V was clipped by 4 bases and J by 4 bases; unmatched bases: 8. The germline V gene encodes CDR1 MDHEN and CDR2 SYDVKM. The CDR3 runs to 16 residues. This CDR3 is CASSSLSGSSTGELFF. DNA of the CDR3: TGTGCCAGCAGTTCGCTAAGCGGGAGCAGCACCGGGGAGCTGTTTTTT.

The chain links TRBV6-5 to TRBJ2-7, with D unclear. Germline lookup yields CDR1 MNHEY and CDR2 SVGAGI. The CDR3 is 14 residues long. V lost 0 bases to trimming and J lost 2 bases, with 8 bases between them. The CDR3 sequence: CASSYSAEAYEQYF. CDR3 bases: TGTGCCAGCAGTTACTCCGCGGAAGCCTACGAGCAGTACTTC.

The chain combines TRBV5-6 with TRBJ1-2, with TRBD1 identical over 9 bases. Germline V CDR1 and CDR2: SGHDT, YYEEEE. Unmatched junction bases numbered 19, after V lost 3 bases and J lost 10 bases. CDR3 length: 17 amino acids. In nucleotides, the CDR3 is TGTGCCAGCAGCTCCCAGGCCCTGACAGGGGGGGACTATTACTACACCTTC. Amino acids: CASSSQALTGGDYYYTF.

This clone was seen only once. The chain's CDR3 is CASTGQANEKLFF. The CDR3 nucleotides read TGTGCCAGTACGGGACAGGCCAATGAAAAACTGTTTTTT. The chain uses TRBV19 and TRBJ1-4; 8 bases are shared with TRBD1. The germline gives CDR1 LNHDA, CDR2 SQIVND (reference sequence). Trimming cost V 7 bases and J 5 bases; bases outside gene matches: 3. The CDR3 spans 13 residues.

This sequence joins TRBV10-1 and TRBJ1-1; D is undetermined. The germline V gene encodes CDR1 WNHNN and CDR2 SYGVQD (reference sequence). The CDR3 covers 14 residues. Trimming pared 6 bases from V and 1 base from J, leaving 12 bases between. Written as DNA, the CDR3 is TGCGCCAGCAGCGGATCGCGAGGGAACACTGAAGCTTTCTTT. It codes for CASSGSRGNTEAFF.

Written as DNA, the CDR3 is TGTGCCAGCAGTTCGGGGGTTCGCCTGAGGGGAGCTTTCTTT. This gives the protein CASSSGVRLRGAFF. This chain joins TRBV28 and TRBJ1-1, with D maybe TRBD1 (5 bases). Germline CDR1 is MDHEN and CDR2 is SYDVKM. This CDR3 is built from 14 residues. The V end lost 4 bases, the J end lost 10 bases, and 19 bases lay between the germline ends.

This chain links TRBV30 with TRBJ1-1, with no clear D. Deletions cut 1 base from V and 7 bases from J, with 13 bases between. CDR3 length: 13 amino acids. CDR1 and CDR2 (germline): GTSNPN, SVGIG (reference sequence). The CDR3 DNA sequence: TGTGCCTGGAGTGCTGGTCGGAGAGTTGAAGCTTTCTTT. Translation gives CAWSAGRRVEAFF.

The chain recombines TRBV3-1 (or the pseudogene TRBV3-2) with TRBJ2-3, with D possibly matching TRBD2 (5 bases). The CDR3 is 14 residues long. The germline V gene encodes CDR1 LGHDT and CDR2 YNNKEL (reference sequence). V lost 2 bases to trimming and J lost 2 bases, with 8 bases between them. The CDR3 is CASSQKRVTDTQYF. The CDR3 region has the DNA TGTGCCAGCAGCCAAAAGAGGGTCACAGATACGCAGTATTTT.

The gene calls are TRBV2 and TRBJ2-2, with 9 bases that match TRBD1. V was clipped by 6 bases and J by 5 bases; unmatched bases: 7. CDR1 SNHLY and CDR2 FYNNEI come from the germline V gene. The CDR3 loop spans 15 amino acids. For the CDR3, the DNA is TGTGCCAGCAGGCCACAGGGGGCGAGAACCGGGGAGCTGTTTTTT. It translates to CASRPQGARTGELFF.

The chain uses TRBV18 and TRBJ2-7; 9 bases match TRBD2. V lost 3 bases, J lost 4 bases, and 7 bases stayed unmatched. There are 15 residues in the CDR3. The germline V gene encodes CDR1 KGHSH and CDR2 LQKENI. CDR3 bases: TGTGCCAGCTCACCGGCCGGGACTAGCAATTACGAGCAGTACTTC. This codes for CASSPAGTSNYEQYF.

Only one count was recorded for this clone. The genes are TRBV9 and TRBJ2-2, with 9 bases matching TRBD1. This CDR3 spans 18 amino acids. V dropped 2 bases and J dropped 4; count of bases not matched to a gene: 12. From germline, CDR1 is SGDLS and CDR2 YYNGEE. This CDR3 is CASSVLPQGAGGTGELFF. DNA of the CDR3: TGTGCCAGCAGCGTCCTACCACAGGGGGCCGGTGGCACCGGGGAGCTGTTTTTT. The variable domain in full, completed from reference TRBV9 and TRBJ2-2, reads DSGVTQTPKHLITATGQRVTLRCSPRSGDLSVYWYQQSLDQGLQFLIQYYNGEERAKGNILERFSAQQFPDLHSELNLSSLELGDSALYFCASSVLPQGAGGTGELFFGEGSRLTVL.